The TCR beta chain described here comes from a study of blood T cell repertoires in COVID-19. On the study more broadly: Sites in the United States, Italy and Spain provided acute and convalescent COVID-19 samples. From T cells, B-cell-depleted T cells, or PBMCs came the material, which was cDNA or gDNA.

Original processing notes: Scientists estimated how many nucleated cells there were by amplifying reference gene primers. Produced via immunoSEQ multiplex PCR; TCRdb's table is partial and in-frame only. V, J and clone size are those of that table, while D and trimming were read from the DNA. The sample contains 50,000 to 70,000 clones, around 79% of which appear only once. With 0 bases removed from V and 8 bases from J, the gap between germline ends came to 11 bases. Germline CDR1 reads MNHEY; CDR2 reads SMNVEV (reference sequence). This CDR3 is 14 amino acids long. Sequenced: peripheral blood. The TCR was taken from a man aged 60 to 75 with acute or convalescent COVID-19. The chain couples TRBV27 to TRBJ2-1; possibly TRBD1 for D (5 bases). The CDR3 here is CASSLSATGDEQFF. Here the CDR3 DNA reads TGTGCCAGCAGTTTATCGGCCACAGGAGATGAGCAGTTCTTC.